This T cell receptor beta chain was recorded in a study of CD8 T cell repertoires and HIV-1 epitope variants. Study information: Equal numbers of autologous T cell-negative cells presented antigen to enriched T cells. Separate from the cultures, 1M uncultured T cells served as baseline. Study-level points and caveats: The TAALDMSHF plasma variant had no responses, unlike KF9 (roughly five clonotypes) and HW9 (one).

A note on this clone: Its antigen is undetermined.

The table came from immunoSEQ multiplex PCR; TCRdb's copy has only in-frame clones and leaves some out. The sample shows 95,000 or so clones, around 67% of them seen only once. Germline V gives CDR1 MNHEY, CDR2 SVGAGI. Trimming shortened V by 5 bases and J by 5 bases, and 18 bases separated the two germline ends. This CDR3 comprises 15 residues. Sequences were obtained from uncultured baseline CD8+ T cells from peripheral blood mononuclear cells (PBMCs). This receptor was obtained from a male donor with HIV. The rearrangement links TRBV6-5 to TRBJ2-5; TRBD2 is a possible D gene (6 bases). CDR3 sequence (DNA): TGTGCCAGCAGTAGCCCGCGGGGTAACCGGGAGACCCAGTACTTC. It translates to CASSSPRGNRETQYF.